This T cell receptor beta chain derives from a study of blood T cell repertoires in COVID-19 (TCRdb year 2020). In terms of the full investigation: Collaborator samples came from the United States, Italy and Spain and covered acute and convalescent phases of COVID-19. HLA class I and class II types, where available, came from metadata supplied by the sample provider rather than from assay-based typing. Deeply sampled blood TCRbeta repertoires from subjects exposed to, actively infected with, or recovered from COVID-19 were included in the dataset. Samples came from the ongoing ImmuneRACE study (first 160 participants) plus 1,254 subjects from 6 global collaborators. Nearly every sample came with metadata listing a de-identified subject ID, COVID-19 status, age in years and sex. The repertoires were made available in a free public database intended to serve as a resource for research on the immune response to SARS-CoV-2. The material from the prospective study consisted of cDNA or gDNA derived from T cells, B-cell-depleted T cells, or PBMCs. What the research found in general, with its limitations: How much clinical and demographic metadata was included differed by source and by participant, and the metadata was provided uncurated.

The immunoSEQ Assay, a bias-controlled multiplex PCR, was used to amplify TCRbeta CDR3 regions from genomic DNA. Under the source paper's analysis protocol: Within the assay, amplification of reference gene primers was used to estimate how many nucleated cells each sample contained. Sequence reads were collapsed and filtered to measure the absolute abundance of every unique TCRbeta CDR3 rearrangement. For each sample, productive Simpson clonality was calculated as the square root of Simpson's diversity index across productive rearrangements. The immuneACCESS repertoire file appears here via TCRdb, limited to in-frame rearrangements. These files lack a portion of the clones; in checked studies, under half of the deficit traces to unresolved V genes, and the cause of the others is not known. The D gene and trimming were derived from the DNA, and the V and J assignments and clone size from that table. This sample is represented by 150,000 to 200,000 clones; over 75% of them were singletons. The leading ten clones occupy approximately 5.6% of the sample.

In the prospective study, participants were roughly 18 to 90 years old, resided in about two dozen geographic areas of the United States, and were enrolled through a virtual design. In the prospective study, cohorts were assigned on the basis of participant-reported clinical history obtained from a screening survey and a study questionnaire. In the prospective study, whole blood, serum and a nasopharyngeal or oropharyngeal swab were collected from each participant by mobile phlebotomists. Participants in the prospective study had the option to provide additional blood draws and questionnaires over an approximately 2-month period. Blood samples from the prospective study were shipped frozen or at room temperature prior to DNA extraction. V drops 5 bases and J drops 11 bases, leaving 21 bases in between. Counted from cysteine to phenylalanine, this CDR3 has 14 amino acids. Of all the DNA, just the CDR3 is kept, 42 bases in frame from base 1. The germline V gene (reference sequence) sets CDR1 to SEHNR and CDR2 to FQNEAQ.

This clone was observed a few times. This receptor's antigen is unknown. It has no much larger one-base neighbor in the sample; base qualities were not kept. The specimen was PBMCs or T cells enriched from blood (not recorded which). The sequence joins TRBV7-9 to TRBJ1-1, with no confident D gene call. This TCR came from a middle-aged woman with acute COVID-19. For the CDR3, the sequence is CASSLLGEAGGAFF. The DNA sequence is as follows: TGTGCCAGCAGCCTCTTGGGTGAGGCAGGCGGGGCTTTCTTT. The reference TRBV7-9 and TRBJ1-1 proteins fill in what lies around the CDR3, so the full variable domain reads DTGVSQNPRHKITKRGQNVTFRCDPISEHNRLYWYRQTLGQGPEFLTYFQNEAQLEKSRLLSDRFSAERPKGSFSTLEIQRTEQGDSAMYLCASSLLGEAGGAFFGQGTRLTVV.